This T cell receptor beta chain was sequenced for a study of OX40 agonist ivuxolimab in advanced cancers. The protocol was immunoSEQ multiplex PCR, while the TCRdb copy is restricted to in-frame clones and leaves out a portion. Among some 26,000 clones listed, 77% were seen once. Per germline, CDR1 SNHLY and CDR2 FYNNEI. The CDR3 runs to 13 residues. The V gene lost 5 bases and the J gene lost 5 bases, with 9 bases spanning the gap. This sequence was found in an adult with an advanced solid tumor such as melanoma, head and neck, liver or kidney cancer. The J gene is TRBJ2-2, the V gene TRBV2; D not resolved. This specimen consisted of CD4+ or CD8+ T cells sorted from blood, obtained in a trial of the OX40 agonist ivuxolimab. CDR3 sequence (DNA): TGTGCCAGCAGTCCCTTAAGAACCGGGGAGCTGTTTTTT. As protein: CASSPLRTGELFF. Full variable domain (missing parts from reference TRBV2 and TRBJ2-2): EPEVTQTPSHQVTQMGQEVILRCVPISNHLYFYWYRQILGQKVEFLVSFYNNEISEKSEIFDDQFSVERPDGSNFTLKIRSTKLEDSAMYFCASSPLRTGELFFGEGSRLTVL.